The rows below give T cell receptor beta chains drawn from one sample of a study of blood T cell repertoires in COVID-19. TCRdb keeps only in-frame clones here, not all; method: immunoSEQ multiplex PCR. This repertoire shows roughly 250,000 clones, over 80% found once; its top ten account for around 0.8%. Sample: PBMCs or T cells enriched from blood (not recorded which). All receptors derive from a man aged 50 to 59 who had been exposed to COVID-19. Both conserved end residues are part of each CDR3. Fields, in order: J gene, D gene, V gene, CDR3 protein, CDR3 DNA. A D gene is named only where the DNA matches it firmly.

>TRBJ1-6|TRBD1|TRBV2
CASSPRDRAGSPLHF
TGTGCCAGCAGCCCCAGGGACAGGGCGGGTTCACCCCTCCACTTT
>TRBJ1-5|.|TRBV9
CASSAGLNSNQPQHF
TGTGCCAGCAGCGCGGGTCTGAATAGCAATCAGCCCCAGCATTTT
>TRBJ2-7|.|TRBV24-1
CATSDPYGWYF
TGTGCCACCAGTGACCCATACGGGTGGTACTTC
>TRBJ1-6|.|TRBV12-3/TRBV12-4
CASSPRTNSPLHF
TGTGCCAGCAGTCCCAGAACAAATTCACCCCTCCACTTT
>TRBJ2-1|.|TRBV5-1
CASSLGGGVDNEQFF
TGCGCCAGCAGCTTGGGGGGCGGGGTAGACAATGAGCAGTTCTTC
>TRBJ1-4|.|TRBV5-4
CASSLDSATNEKLFF
TGTGCCAGCAGCCTAGACAGTGCAACTAATGAAAAACTGTTTTTT
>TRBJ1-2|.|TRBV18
CASSPPGGNYGYTF
TGTGCCAGCTCACCACCTGGCGGGAACTATGGCTACACCTTC
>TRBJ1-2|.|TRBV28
CASSPQWGRDGYTF
TGTGCCAGCAGCCCCCAGTGGGGGAGGGATGGCTACACCTTC
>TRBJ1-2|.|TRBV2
CASSEGRGTKYGYTF
TGTGCCAGCAGTGAGGGTAGGGGCACTAAGTATGGCTACACCTTC
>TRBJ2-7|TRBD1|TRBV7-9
CASSQDRSGRAYEQYF
TGTGCCAGCAGCCAGGACAGGTCAGGCAGGGCCTACGAGCAGTACTTC
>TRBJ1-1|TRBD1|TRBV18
CASSPLQGDLNTEAFF
TGTGCCAGCTCACCGTTACAGGGGGATCTAAACACTGAAGCTTTCTTT
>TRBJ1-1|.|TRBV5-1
CASSWSQGTEAFF
TGCGCCAGCAGCTGGTCCCAGGGGACTGAAGCTTTCTTT
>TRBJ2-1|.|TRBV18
CASSPLSGVYNEQFF
TGTGCCAGCTCACCACTTAGCGGAGTGTACAATGAGCAGTTCTTC
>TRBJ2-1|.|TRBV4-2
CASSQDVPSYNEQFF
TGTGCCAGCAGCCAAGATGTTCCGTCCTACAATGAGCAGTTCTTC
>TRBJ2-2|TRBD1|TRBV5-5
CASSLNGGQGAGELFF
TGTGCCAGCAGCTTGAATGGGGGACAGGGTGCCGGGGAGCTGTTTTTT
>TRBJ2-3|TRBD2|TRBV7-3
CASSLELAGVPTQYF
TGTGCCAGCAGCCTCGAACTAGCGGGTGTCCCGACGCAGTATTTT
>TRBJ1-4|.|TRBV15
CATSRDARTNEKLFF
TGTGCCACCAGCAGAGATGCGAGAACTAATGAAAAACTGTTTTTT
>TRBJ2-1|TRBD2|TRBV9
CASSVEGLAGGGYNEQFF
TGTGCCAGCAGCGTAGAGGGACTAGCGGGAGGAGGTTACAATGAGCAGTTCTTC
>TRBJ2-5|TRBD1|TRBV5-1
CASSPAGQGVETQYF
TGCGCCAGCAGCCCCGCGGGACAGGGGGTTGAGACCCAGTACTTC
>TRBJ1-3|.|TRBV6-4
CASSRDPTECNTIYF
TGTGCCAGCAGTCGAGACCCGACTGAGTGCAACACCATATATTTT